Below, 20 T cell receptor beta chains from the same sample are listed, as sequenced in a study of STAT5B mutations in CD4+ large granular lymphocyte leukemia. Generated by immunoSEQ multiplex PCR, the TCRdb table keeps only in-frame clones and is missing some. The sample consists of 30,000 to 40,000 clones, less than 70% of them appearing once. The sequenced sample consisted of CD4+ T cells from blood buffy coats. The origin of the receptors is a human donor in good health.

This clone was detected a few times. The chain combines TRBV19 with TRBJ2-1; weak D call: TRBD2 (7 bases). The CDR3 consists of 16 residues. The V gene lost 10 bases and the J gene lost 1 base, with 20 bases spanning the gap. Germline V CDR1 and CDR2: LNHDA, SQIVND (reference sequence). In nucleotides, the CDR3 is TGTGCCACCTCCTCACGGGGGGCTAGGTCCTACAATGAGCAGTTCTTC. Residues: CATSSRGARSYNEQFF.

This clone was seen a handful of times. The chain carries TRBV30 and TRBJ1-2; TRBD1 aligns across 8 bases. The CDR3 covers 15 residues. Trimming removed 2 bases from V and 6 bases from J; junction bases left unmatched: 11. The germline CDR1 and CDR2 sequences are GTSNPN and SVGIG (reference sequence). CDR3 protein: CAWSRISTGADGYTF. CDR3 DNA sequence: TGTGCCTGGAGTAGGATCTCGACAGGGGCTGATGGCTACACCTTC.

In DNA, the CDR3 is TGTGCCAGCAGCTTTCAGGGCGGGGGGAGCGGCTACACCTTC. It specifies CASSFQGGGSGYTF. V and J are TRBV7-2 and TRBJ1-2; D may be TRBD1 (5 bases). Per the germline V gene, CDR1 is SGHTA and CDR2 is FQGNSA. Trimming took 3 bases from V and 8 from J, leaving 16 bases between them. The CDR3 is 14 residues long.

The chain links TRBV6-5 to TRBJ2-7, with a weak D call TRBD1 (6 bases). CDR3 length: 13 amino acids. CDR1 MNHEY and CDR2 SVGAGI come from the germline V gene. The V and J ends lost 6 bases and 3 bases respectively, with 12 bases between them. CDR3 coding DNA: TGTGCCAGCAGCTTCGGACAGATCTACGAGCAGTACTTC. Translated, it gives CASSFGQIYEQYF.

The genes are TRBV14 and TRBJ2-2; D is uncertain. The V end was cut by 0 bases, the J end by 7 bases, with 3 bases between. Germline V gene data show CDR1 as SGHDN and CDR2 as FVKESK. The CDR3 runs 12 residues. In nucleotides, the CDR3 is TGTGCCAGCAGCCAAGATGTCGGGGAGCTGTTTTTT. Protein sequence: CASSQDVGELFF.

A few counts support this clone. V is TRBV2 and J is TRBJ1-1, with 8 bases identical to TRBD1. V trimming: 5 bases; J trimming: 10 bases; junction bases outside the gene matches: 6. The germline gives CDR1 SNHLY, CDR2 FYNNEI. The CDR3 length is 12 residues. The CDR3: CASSPGQGSAFF. CDR3 DNA: TGTGCCAGCAGTCCCGGACAGGGATCAGCTTTCTTT. Full variable domain (outside the CDR3, taken from reference TRBV2 and TRBJ1-1): EPEVTQTPSHQVTQMGQEVILRCVPISNHLYFYWYRQILGQKVEFLVSFYNNEISEKSEIFDDQFSVERPDGSNFTLKIRSTKLEDSAMYFCASSPGQGSAFFGQGTRLTVV.

The chain couples TRBV4-2 to TRBJ1-2; 7 bases match TRBD1. Germline V gene lookup returns CDR1 LGHNA and CDR2 YNFKEQ. The J segment lost 7 bases and the V segment lost 4 bases, leaving 6 bases of the junction unmatched. The CDR3 runs to 13 residues. The CDR3 DNA reads as TGTGCCAGCAGCCGGGAGGGGGCAGGTGGCTACACCTTC. It translates to CASSREGAGGYTF.

V and J are TRBV12-2 and TRBJ2-1; the table's D call of TRBD2 was not tested on the DNA. TRBV12-2 is tagged as a pseudogene. The CDR3 sequence is 15 residues long. Here the CDR3 reads CASRPGPGGLYEQFF. In nucleotides, the CDR3 is TGTGCAAGTCGCCCGGGACCGGGGGGGTTGTATGAGCAGTTCTTC.

The chain carries TRBV4-3 and TRBJ2-1; 8 bases are shared with TRBD2. CDR3 length: 16 amino acids. The germline V gene encodes CDR1 LGHNA and CDR2 YSLEER. V shed 5 bases and J 7 bases; nucleotides not matched to a gene: 13. The CDR3 DNA sequence: TGCGCCAGCAGCGGACTAGCTTGGGGCCAGTCAAATGAGCAGTTCTTC. It specifies CASSGLAWGQSNEQFF.

The gene calls are TRBV7-2 and TRBJ2-7; D unresolved. The CDR3 is 15 amino acids. Per germline, CDR1 SGHTA and CDR2 FQGNSA. Trimming left V 1 base short and J 2 bases short, with 12 bases between. For the CDR3, the DNA is TGTGCCAGCAGCTTAGGGGGTGGCATGCCCTACGAGCAGTACTTC. Its translation is CASSLGGGMPYEQYF.

The chain uses TRBV7-2 and TRBJ2-5, with D possibly being TRBD1 (6 bases). Trimming left V 0 bases short and J 4 bases short, with 12 bases between. Looked up from germline, CDR1 is SGHTA and CDR2 is FQGNSA. The CDR3 contains 15 residues. The CDR3 sequence is CASSLARQVGETQYF. In DNA, the CDR3 is TGTGCCAGCAGCTTAGCCCGACAGGTAGGAGAGACCCAGTACTTC.

This clone was counted only a few times. The chain has TRBV4-2 and TRBJ1-6, with 9 positions matching TRBD1. CDR1 and CDR2 from the germline V gene are LGHNA and YNFKEQ. The CDR3 loop spans 16 amino acids. Trimming cost V 4 bases and J 7 bases; bases outside gene matches: 8. The CDR3 bases are TGTGCCAGCAGCCTACCGAAAGGACAGGGGAATTCACCCCTCCACTTT. Translation gives CASSLPKGQGNSPLHF.

Only a few counts were recorded for this clone. V is TRBV4-2 and J is TRBJ1-2; D is unclear. Trimming left V 1 base short and J 3 bases short, with 6 bases between. Germline V gives CDR1 LGHNA, CDR2 YNFKEQ. This CDR3 spans 13 amino acids. CDR3 residues: CASSQAGDYGYTF. The CDR3 DNA reads as TGTGCCAGCAGCCAAGCTGGGGACTATGGCTACACCTTC.

This clone came up a few times. The chain combines TRBV5-1 with TRBJ1-1; D might be TRBD1 (6 bases). Germline CDR1 and CDR2: SGHRS and YFSETQ. The CDR3 is 15 amino acids. The ends were cut back, 0 bases at V and 4 bases at J, with 13 bases in the middle. The CDR3 nucleotides are TGCGCCAGCAGCTTGGGGGGAGGGGGTTCCACTGAAGCTTTCTTT. Translation gives CASSLGGGGSTEAFF.

This clone appeared a few times. The V and J genes are TRBV5-1 and TRBJ2-1, with unresolved D. The V gene's germline CDR1 is SGHRS and CDR2 YFSETQ. V gave up 0 bases and J gave up 2 bases, with 9 bases separating them. This CDR3 has 15 amino acids. The CDR3 DNA reads as TGCGCCAGCAGCTTGGAAGGGTGGACCTACAATGAGCAGTTCTTC. Translated: CASSLEGWTYNEQFF.

The chain has TRBV10-3 and TRBJ1-4, with D maybe TRBD1 (5 bases). V lost 10 bases and J lost 7, with 22 bases in between. The CDR3 is 15 amino acids. Germline V gives CDR1 ENHRY, CDR2 SYGVKD. The CDR3 DNA is TGTGCCACAGCCAGGAACGCAGGGTCGGGTGAAAAACTGTTTTTT. This encodes CATARNAGSGEKLFF.

V gene TRBV10-3 combines with J gene TRBJ2-6, with D hard to call. Per germline, CDR1 ENHRY and CDR2 SYGVKD. The CDR3 runs 14 residues. V was clipped by 6 bases and J by 0 bases, with 6 bases between them. The CDR3 DNA reads TGTGCCATCAGGGGCAACTCTGGGGCCAACGTCCTGACTTTC. Translated: CAIRGNSGANVLTF.

The rearrangement links TRBV30 to TRBJ2-5; D is tentatively TRBD1 or TRBD2 (5 bases each). The length of the CDR3 is 13 residues. V was shortened by 8 bases and J by 1 base, with 14 bases between the two germline ends. Per the germline V gene, CDR1 is GTSNPN and CDR2 is SVGIG (reference sequence). As DNA, the CDR3 is TGTGCCCTGGGCCCCGGGGCCCAAGAGACCCAGTACTTC. As protein: CALGPGAQETQYF.

This rearrangement joins TRBV4-2 to TRBJ2-7, with 10 bases fitting TRBD1. V was pared by 3 bases and J by 5 bases, with 4 bases of the junction left unmatched. This CDR3 region has 14 residues. Germline assignment: CDR1 LGHNA and CDR2 YNFKEQ. The CDR3 protein is CASSHRTGGHEQYF. As DNA, the CDR3 is TGTGCCAGCAGCCACCGGACAGGGGGGCACGAGCAGTACTTC.

This chain joins TRBV5-1 and TRBJ1-2, with a tentative D call TRBD1 (5 bases). The CDR3 is made up of 15 amino acids. Trimming took off 2 bases at V and 4 bases at J, with 15 bases between the two ends. Looked up from germline, CDR1 is SGHRS and CDR2 is YFSETQ. The CDR3 here is CASSFSLGGLYGYTF. The CDR3 DNA follows: TGCGCCAGCAGCTTCAGCCTTGGGGGTCTCTATGGCTACACCTTC.